Listed here is a single T cell receptor beta chain. Trimming removed 0 bases at V and 9 bases at J, with 9 bases between. The CDR3 is made up of 13 amino acids. Germline V lookup: CDR1 SGDLS, CDR2 YYNGEE. TCRdb reprocessed the RT-PCR reads with MiXCR, giving one entry per CDR3 protein. Here the sample spans about 680,000 distinct CDR3 sequences, 13% to 15% being singletons. The V call is TRBV9, the J call TRBJ2-2; D is uncertain. Sequenced sample: memory CD4+ T cells from blood. The TCR was taken from a female donor in good health, serving as a healthy control. In DNA, the CDR3 is TGTGCCAGCAGCGTAGAGGGCAGGAGGGAGCTGTTTTTT. This gives the protein CASSVEGRRELFF. Looking up the rest from reference TRBV9 and TRBJ2-2 gives the full variable domain: DSGVTQTPKHLITATGQRVTLRCSPRSGDLSVYWYQQSLDQGLQFLIQYYNGEERAKGNILERFSAQQFPDLHSELNLSSLELGDSALYFCASSVEGRRELFFGEGSRLTVL.